This entry features one TCR beta chain sequence. The target antigen is unknown. This specimen belongs to a study of CD8+CD57+ T cells in acquired aplastic anemia. Study details: Roughly 3 ug was the average amount of DNA from sorted CD4+ and CD8+ cells.

Germline CDR1 LNHDA, CDR2 SQIVND (reference sequence). The CDR3 extends over 15 amino acids. The V and J ends lost 5 bases and 5 bases, in that order; junction bases with no gene match: 7. The study's findings and limits: Significance was not reached for CD8+ Simpson's diversity between patients and controls.

CDR3 and TCR beta VDJ profiling relied on genomic DNA as the template. TCRdb redid the calling of the reads with MiXCR, one entry per CDR3 protein. The data hold 150,000 to 200,000 distinct CDR3 sequences, with 35% to 55% observed a single time. The TCR comes from a human donor in good health. Sequenced input: sorted CD4+, CD8+, or CD8+CD57+ T cells (not recorded which) from PBMCs. The gene calls are TRBV19 and TRBJ2-5, with 11 bases identical to TRBD2. Here the CDR3 reads CASSGTSGSYETQYF. CDR3 DNA: TGTGCCAGTAGTGGCACTAGCGGGAGCTATGAGACCCAGTACTTC. Based on the CDR3 plus reference TRBV19 and TRBJ2-5, the full variable domain is DGGITQSPKYLFRKEGQNVTLSCEQNLNHDAMYWYRQDPGQGLRLIYYSQIVNDFQKGDIAEGYSVSREKKESFPLTVTSAQKNPTAFYLCASSGTSGSYETQYFGPGTRLLVL.